Shown below are 18 T cell receptor beta chains from a single sample sequenced in a study of CD8 T cells in Susac syndrome. The RNA, about 0.5 to 1 ug, was put through reverse transcription using random hexamers. TCRdb itself ran the immunoSEQ multiplex PCR reads through MiXCR, one entry per CDR3 protein. Here the sample spans 95,000 to 150,000 distinct CDR3 sequences, over 95% being singletons. The specimen sequenced was CD4+ T cells from PBMCs. These TCRs come from a human donor with Susac syndrome.

The chain combines TRBV7-9 with TRBJ2-1, with 9 bases that match TRBD2. The CDR3 is 17 residues long. Trimming took 5 bases from V and 3 from J; bases not matched to a gene: 11. In germline, CDR1 is SEHNR, CDR2 FQNEAQ (reference sequence). The CDR3 nucleotides are TGTGCCAGCAGCCCCTGGGGTAGCGGGAGCTTCTACAATGAGCAGTTCTTC. This sequence encodes CASSPWGSGSFYNEQFF.

This clonotype appeared a single time. This sequence joins TRBV30 and TRBJ1-5; TRBD1 is a possible D gene (6 bases). Germline-derived CDR1 and CDR2 are GTSNPN and SVGIG (reference sequence). Trimming removed 4 bases from V and 1 base from J, with 8 bases in between. CDR3 size: 13 residues. CDR3 DNA sequence: TGTGCCTGGACTGGACAGAGCAATCAGCCCCAGCATTTT. It encodes CAWTGQSNQPQHF.

The rearrangement uses TRBV7-6 and TRBJ2-7; TRBD2 might be the D (6 bases). The CDR3 consists of 14 residues. Germline assignment: CDR1 SGHVS and CDR2 FNYEAQ. V was shortened by 5 bases and J by 6 bases, with 17 bases between the two germline ends. The CDR3 spells CASSLTSLVSEQYF. The CDR3 DNA follows: TGTGCCAGCAGCCTGACTAGTCTCGTCTCCGAGCAGTACTTC.

V and J are TRBV7-3 and TRBJ2-1, with 7 bases matching TRBD1. The CDR3 is made up of 13 amino acids. Germline values: CDR1 SGHTA, CDR2 FQGTGA. Germline trimming cut 5 bases from V and 5 bases from J; bases unmatched to any gene: 3. The CDR3 DNA follows: TGTGCCAGCAGCGACAGGGTAAACAATGAGCAGTTCTTC. Amino acid sequence: CASSDRVNNEQFF.

This clonotype has just one count. The gene calls are TRBV20-1 and TRBJ2-3, with D possibly being TRBD1 (5 bases). Trimming took off 6 bases at V and 2 bases at J, with 18 bases between the two ends. Germline V gene lookup returns CDR1 DFQATT and CDR2 SNEGSKA (reference sequence). The length of the CDR3 is 15 residues. DNA for the CDR3: TGCAGTGCGGACGGGTCCAAAGGGGCCACAGATACGCAGTATTTT. Protein product: CSADGSKGATDTQYF.

V and J are TRBV20-1 and TRBJ1-5; no clear D. The CDR3 sequence is 14 residues long. Germline V gene data show CDR1 as DFQATT and CDR2 as SNEGSKA (reference sequence). Trimming pared 3 bases from V and 0 bases from J, leaving 9 bases between. The CDR3 sequence: CSASSGGSNQPQHF. Here the CDR3 DNA reads TGCAGTGCTAGCTCGGGTGGTAGCAATCAGCCCCAGCATTTT.

This CDR3 reads CASRRSSSGANVLTF. CDR3 DNA sequence: TGTGCCAGCAGGCGGTCTAGCTCTGGGGCCAACGTCCTGACTTTC. The chain joins TRBV12-3 or TRBV12-4 to TRBJ2-6; no clear D. The V end was cut by 6 bases, the J end by 0 bases, with 9 bases between. The CDR3 consists of 15 residues.

V is TRBV11-2 and J is TRBJ2-7; possibly TRBD1 for D (7 bases). V shed 5 bases and J shed 3 bases, with 17 bases lying between them. Looked up from germline, CDR1 is SGHAT and CDR2 is FQNNGV. This CDR3 is built from 15 residues. The CDR3 sequence: CASSLNSGGNYEQYF. The CDR3 coding sequence is TGTGCCAGCAGCCTAAACTCAGGGGGGAACTACGAGCAGTACTTC.

The J gene is TRBJ1-2, the V gene TRBV12-3 or TRBV12-4; unclear D gene. V was pared by 10 bases and J by 6 bases, with 18 bases between. CDR3 length equals 13 residues. The CDR3 region has the DNA TGTGCCACCAAGTTGCGGGTTGGGGATGGCTACACCTTC. Translation gives CATKLRVGDGYTF.

This chain joins TRBV3-1 and TRBJ2-7; no definite D call. Germline CDR1 reads LGHDT; CDR2 reads YNNKEL (reference sequence). This CDR3 contains 11 residues. Between the trimmed V and J ends, which lost 1 base and 6 bases, there was a span of 4 bases. In DNA, the CDR3 is TGTGCCAGCAGCCAAGGGATCGAGCAGTACTTC. Translation: CASSQGIEQYF.

The gene calls are TRBV20-1 and TRBJ1-5; D might be TRBD1 (5 bases). The CDR3 has 12 residues. CDR1 and CDR2 (germline): DFQATT, SNEGSKA (reference sequence). V lost 6 bases to trimming and J lost 7 bases, with 13 bases between them. CDR3 loop: CSARQLGQPQHF. The CDR3 coding sequence is TGCAGTGCAAGACAGTTAGGCCAGCCCCAGCATTTT.

The chain couples TRBV20-1 to TRBJ2-1, with 9 bases lining up with TRBD2. V lost 5 bases, J lost 9 bases, and 11 bases stayed unmatched. The CDR3 extends over 14 amino acids. Germline V gives CDR1 DFQATT, CDR2 SNEGSKA (reference sequence). This chain's CDR3 is CSAQFVAGAGEQFF. The CDR3 nucleotides read TGCAGTGCTCAGTTCGTAGCGGGAGCGGGTGAGCAGTTCTTC.

V usage is TRBV6-5 and J usage is TRBJ1-2, with D unresolved. V was trimmed by 4 bases and J by 6 bases, leaving 6 bases between them. The CDR3 length is 11 residues. The V gene's germline CDR1 is MNHEY and CDR2 SVGAGI. DNA of the CDR3: TGTGCCAGCAGTTCCGCTAATGGCTACACCTTC. It codes for CASSSANGYTF.

The V gene is TRBV29-1, the J gene TRBJ1-1, with D tentatively TRBD1 (6 bases). Between the trimmed V and J ends, which lost 5 bases and 6 bases, there was a span of 13 bases. This CDR3 is built from 12 residues. The germline V gene encodes CDR1 SQVTM and CDR2 ANQGSEA. DNA for the CDR3: TGCAGCGTTAGTGCAGGGGCGGCTGAAGCTTTCTTT. Translating it yields CSVSAGAAEAFF.

The chain recombines TRBV29-1 with TRBJ2-1; tentative D call: TRBD1 (5 bases). Germline V gene lookup returns CDR1 SQVTM and CDR2 ANQGSEA. The CDR3 loop spans 14 amino acids. V was clipped by 5 bases and J by 0 bases, with 11 bases between them. CDR3 protein: CSVTDKSSYNEQFF. The CDR3 DNA sequence: TGCAGCGTTACGGACAAGAGCTCCTACAATGAGCAGTTCTTC.

The V and J genes are TRBV3-1 and TRBJ2-7; either TRBD1 or TRBD2 may fit D (5 bases each). Germline loops: CDR1 LGHDT, CDR2 YNNKEL (reference sequence). Trimming left V 4 bases short and J 5 bases short, with 9 bases between. CDR3 length: 12 amino acids. As DNA, the CDR3 is TGTGCCAGCAGCCCCAGGGACCACGAGCAGTACTTC. It encodes CASSPRDHEQYF.

This clonotype was recorded only once. The rearrangement joins TRBV4-1 to TRBJ1-5, with D possibly being TRBD1 (5 bases). The CDR3 consists of 20 residues. Germline V lookup: CDR1 MGHRA, CDR2 YSYEKL. Trimming removed 4 bases at V and 2 bases at J, with 27 bases between. DNA of the CDR3: TGCGCCAGCAGCCTCAAAGGCCCGGGACCTAGGGACGGAGGCAATCAGCCCCAGCATTTT. It encodes CASSLKGPGPRDGGNQPQHF.

The chain combines TRBV27 with TRBJ1-2, with TRBD1 as a possible D gene (5 bases). V was trimmed by 0 bases and J by 8 bases, leaving 22 bases between them. CDR1 is MNHEY, CDR2 SMNVEV, per germline (reference sequence). The CDR3 extends over 17 amino acids. CDR3 loop: CASSLSVALYSRGGYTF. CDR3 in DNA: TGTGCCAGCAGTTTATCGGTAGCCCTCTATTCCCGGGGGGGCTACACCTTC.